Below, 27 T cell receptor beta chains from the same sample are listed, as sequenced in a study of T cell changes during pregnancy in multiple sclerosis. Only in-frame clones appear in the TCRdb table, and some are missing; sequencing was by immunoSEQ multiplex PCR. There are some 31,000 clones in the sample; more than 90% occur only once, and around 0.42% lies in the top ten. Sequenced material: CD4+ T cells from peripheral blood mononuclear cells, taken in the second trimester of pregnancy. These TCRs come from a female donor in good health, enrolled as a control in a pregnancy study.

V usage is TRBV7-9 and J usage is TRBJ2-7, with D maybe TRBD2 (5 bases). The CDR3 totals 13 residues. The V end lost 5 bases, the J end lost 13 bases, and 21 bases lay between the germline ends. Germline V lookup: CDR1 SEHNR, CDR2 FQNEAQ (reference sequence). The CDR3 region is CASSPSPPSSCYF. DNA for the CDR3: TGTGCCAGCAGCCCTAGCCCCCCGAGCAGTTGCTACTTC.

V gene TRBV14 combines with J gene TRBJ1-5; 7 bases are shared with TRBD1. CDR1 is SGHDN, CDR2 FVKESK, per germline. V trimming: 5 bases; J trimming: 2 bases; junction bases outside the gene matches: 6. This CDR3 is 15 amino acids long. The CDR3 DNA reads TGTGCCAGCAGCGCGTCAGGGGGAGGCAATCAGCCCCAGCATTTT. This codes for CASSASGGGNQPQHF.

The CDR3: CPPREKLFF. The CDR3, as DNA: TGCCCTCCTCGGGAAAAACTGTTTTTT. The chain carries TRBV4-3 and TRBJ1-4; no definite D call. The germline V gene has CDR1 LGHNA and CDR2 YSLEER. This CDR3 comprises 9 residues.

The chain couples TRBV9 to TRBJ2-2, with TRBD1 matching over 7 bases. The CDR3 contains 18 residues. The germline CDR1 and CDR2 sequences are SGDLS and YYNGEE. V lost 0 bases and J lost 7; bases outside the gene matches: 15. Written as DNA, the CDR3 is TGTGCCAGCAGCGTAGAGGTCGATCTCCAGGGGGTGGTCGGGGAGCTGTTTTTT. This sequence encodes CASSVEVDLQGVVGELFF. The full variable domain, completed using reference TRBV9 and TRBJ2-2, is DSGVTQTPKHLITATGQRVTLRCSPRSGDLSVYWYQQSLDQGLQFLIQYYNGEERAKGNILERFSAQQFPDLHSELNLSSLELGDSALYFCASSVEVDLQGVVGELFFGEGSRLTVL.

V usage is TRBV6-6 and J usage is TRBJ1-4; TRBD1 matches 9 bases. The CDR3 runs to 15 residues. CDR1 MNHNY and CDR2 SVGAGI come from the germline V gene (reference sequence). Trimming removed 7 bases from V and 3 bases from J; junction bases left unmatched: 6. The DNA of the CDR3 is TGTGCCAGCAACCCCCGGGACAGGGCTAATGAAAAACTGTTTTTT. As protein: CASNPRDRANEKLFF.

V gene TRBV7-9 combines with J gene TRBJ2-3, with 13 bases aligning to TRBD2. The CDR3 extends over 16 amino acids. CDR1 is SEHNR, CDR2 FQNEAQ, per germline (reference sequence). V shed 1 base, J shed 4 bases, and the junction held 2 bases outside the gene matches. The CDR3 region has the DNA TGTGCCAGCAGCTTAGGAACTAGCGGGGGGGCAGATACGCAGTATTTT. It is translated as CASSLGTSGGADTQYF.

This clone was counted between two and nine times. The chain has TRBV4-3 and TRBJ1-3; D possibly corresponds to TRBD1 (5 bases). Germline CDR1 reads LGHNA; CDR2 reads YSLEER. The CDR3 totals 16 residues. V lost 1 base and J lost 2, with 12 bases in between. Written as DNA, the CDR3 is TGCGCCAGCAGCCAAGGTACCGGAGGGGCTGGAAACACCATATATTTT. This codes for CASSQGTGGAGNTIYF.

The chain joins TRBV10-3 to TRBJ2-3; 8 nucleotides align to TRBD2. From germline, CDR1 is ENHRY and CDR2 SYGVKD. The CDR3 sequence is 13 residues long. With 7 bases clipped from V and 4 bases from J, the junction kept 4 bases outside the gene matches. CDR3 nucleotide sequence: TGTGCCATCACACGGGGGGGTCCAGATACGCAGTATTTT. It is translated as CAITRGGPDTQYF.

The gene calls are TRBV29-1 and TRBJ1-2; D not resolved. The germline V gene has CDR1 SQVTM and CDR2 ANQGSEA. The CDR3 contains 13 residues. V shed 2 bases and J shed 5 bases, with 12 bases lying between them. CDR3 in amino acids: CSVEHSPPYGYTF. The CDR3 nucleotides are TGCAGCGTTGAACACTCCCCCCCGTATGGCTACACCTTC. Complete variable domain (other parts from reference TRBV29-1 and TRBJ1-2): SAVISQKPSRDICQRGTSLTIQCQVDSQVTMMFWYRQQPGQSLTLIATANQGSEATYESGFVIDKFPISRPNLTFSTLTVSNMSPEDSSIYLCSVEHSPPYGYTFGSGTRLTVV.

In this sample, this clone turned up once. J is TRBJ1-2 and V is TRBV19; D is ambiguous. The germline V gene has CDR1 LNHDA and CDR2 SQIVND (reference sequence). The CDR3 is made up of 12 amino acids. V shed 7 bases and J shed 5 bases, with 11 bases lying between them. CDR3 residues: CASNTSPYGYTF. CDR3 coding DNA: TGTGCCAGTAACACAAGTCCGTATGGCTACACCTTC.

The chain employs TRBV6-1 and TRBJ1-6; 8 bases map to TRBD1. In germline, CDR1 is MNHNS, CDR2 SASEGT. The CDR3 runs 15 residues. J was trimmed by 10 bases and V by 6 bases; bases with no gene match: 11. The CDR3 DNA reads TGTGCCAGCAGGGCTACCGGGACAGGAGTCTCACCCCTCCACTTT. This codes for CASRATGTGVSPLHF.

The genes are TRBV5-6 and TRBJ2-3; 8 positions agree with TRBD2. Germline trimming cut 3 bases from V and 6 bases from J; bases unmatched to any gene: 9. There are 15 residues in the CDR3. Germline CDR1 SGHDT, CDR2 YYEEEE. The CDR3 reads CASSYGLARGDTQYF. For the CDR3, the DNA is TGTGCCAGCAGCTACGGACTAGCTCGGGGGGATACGCAGTATTTT. Drawing the rest from reference TRBV5-6 and TRBJ2-3, the complete variable domain is DAGVTQSPTHLIKTRGQQVTLRCSPKSGHDTVSWYQQALGQGPQFIFQYYEEEERQRGNFPDRFSGHQFPNYSSELNVNALLLGDSALYLCASSYGLARGDTQYFGPGTRLTVL.

CDR3 region: CASSPVLTDTQYF. CDR3 nucleotide sequence: TGTGCCAGCTCACCAGTGTTAACAGATACGCAGTATTTT. V gene TRBV18 combines with J gene TRBJ2-3, with D hard to call. Germline V gene sequence: CDR1 KGHSH, CDR2 LQKENI. Trimming removed 2 bases at V and 3 bases at J, with 6 bases between. The CDR3 length is 13 residues.

The chain couples TRBV5-1 to TRBJ1-1; TRBD1 agrees at 8 bases. The V gene end was trimmed by 3 bases and the J gene end by 1 base; junction bases not matched to a gene: 11. CDR3 size: 17 residues. The germline CDR1 and CDR2 sequences are SGHRS and YFSETQ. CDR3 loop: CASSWPGTGSKNTEAFF. CDR3 DNA sequence: TGCGCCAGCAGCTGGCCCGGGACAGGTTCTAAGAACACTGAAGCTTTCTTT.

The rearrangement uses TRBV5-1 and TRBJ2-1; a weak D match, TRBD1 (5 bases). Germline V lookup: CDR1 SGHRS, CDR2 YFSETQ. The CDR3 contains 15 residues. V lost 0 bases, J lost 2 bases, and 9 bases lay in between. The CDR3, as DNA: TGCGCCAGCAGCTTGGAAGGGGCCCCCTACAATGAGCAGTTCTTC. Translated, it gives CASSLEGAPYNEQFF.

V and J are TRBV11-2 and TRBJ1-6; 10 positions agree with TRBD1. From germline, CDR1 is SGHAT and CDR2 FQNNGV. The CDR3 consists of 16 residues. Trimming took 6 bases from V and 7 from J; bases not matched to a gene: 9. The CDR3: CASRPPRTGGNSPLHF. The CDR3, as DNA: TGTGCCAGCAGGCCTCCCCGGACAGGGGGGAATTCACCCCTCCACTTT.

The chain employs TRBV5-1 and TRBJ2-1; tentative D call: TRBD1 (5 bases). Germline-derived CDR1 and CDR2 are SGHRS and YFSETQ. V lost 6 bases and J lost 2, with 15 bases in between. The CDR3 sequence is 15 residues long. The CDR3 sequence: CASTLGVGTYNEQFF. CDR3 nucleotide sequence: TGCGCCAGCACTTTAGGGGTCGGCACCTACAATGAGCAGTTCTTC.

This rearrangement joins TRBV10-1 to TRBJ1-3, with a weak D call TRBD1 (5 bases). The V gene lost 4 bases and the J gene lost 2 bases, with 6 bases spanning the gap. Per the germline V gene, CDR1 is WNHNN and CDR2 is SYGVQD (reference sequence). The CDR3 length is 13 residues. The DNA for the CDR3 is TGCGCCAGCAGTGCAGGGCCTGGAAACACCATATATTTT. This gives the protein CASSAGPGNTIYF.

The chain is built from TRBV2 and TRBJ2-7, with unresolved D. The V and J ends lost 6 bases and 4 bases respectively, with 10 bases between them. CDR1 is SNHLY and CDR2 is FYNNEI in the germline V gene. The CDR3 runs to 12 residues. The CDR3 region has the DNA TGTGCCAGCAGCTCCGCCCAGTACGAGCAGTACTTC. This encodes CASSSAQYEQYF.

The chain joins TRBV4-3 to TRBJ1-1; 8 nucleotides match TRBD1. This CDR3 spans 13 amino acids. After removal of 3 bases from V and 3 bases from J, the junction contained 0 bases not matched to a gene. Germline V gives CDR1 LGHNA, CDR2 YSLEER. CDR3 sequence: CASSQDRDTEAFF. The CDR3 DNA reads TGCGCCAGCAGCCAGGACAGGGACACTGAAGCTTTCTTT.

The rearrangement links TRBV29-1 to TRBJ2-1; possible D gene TRBD1, 6 bases. Per germline, CDR1 SQVTM and CDR2 ANQGSEA. V was cut by 8 bases and J by 5 bases, with 16 bases left in between. The CDR3 is 13 amino acids. CDR3 in DNA: TGCAGCTCTAGTGGACAGTGGGACAATGAGCAGTTCTTC. Its translation: CSSSGQWDNEQFF.

This chain links TRBV6-1 with TRBJ1-2, with D unclear. There are 14 residues in the CDR3. The V end was cut by 1 base, the J end by 5 bases, with 11 bases between. The germline V gene encodes CDR1 MNHNS and CDR2 SASEGT. DNA of the CDR3: TGTGCCAGCAGTGAAGGGTGGACTAGGTATGGCTACACCTTC. Its translation is CASSEGWTRYGYTF.

The V call is TRBV2, the J call TRBJ1-4, with TRBD1 matching 7 bases. Germline V lookup: CDR1 SNHLY, CDR2 FYNNEI. V lost 6 bases and J lost 4; bases outside the gene matches: 8. The length of the CDR3 is 15 residues. DNA of the CDR3: TGTGCCAGCAGGGGACAGCGGACCCATAATGAAAAACTGTTTTTT. Protein product: CASRGQRTHNEKLFF. The full variable domain, in which reference TRBV2 and TRBJ1-4 provide the parts outside the CDR3, is EPEVTQTPSHQVTQMGQEVILRCVPISNHLYFYWYRQILGQKVEFLVSFYNNEISEKSEIFDDQFSVERPDGSNFTLKIRSTKLEDSAMYFCASRGQRTHNEKLFFGSGTQLSVL.

In DNA, the CDR3 is TGTGCCAGTAGTATCCAACAGGGGGACACCGGGGAGCTGTTTTTT. The encoded protein is CASSIQQGDTGELFF. The J gene is TRBJ2-2, the V gene TRBV19, with TRBD1 matching over 8 bases. Germline CDR1 reads LNHDA; CDR2 reads SQIVND (reference sequence). The CDR3 is 15 residues long. Losses at the gene ends were 3 bases for V and 3 bases for J; bases not matched to a gene: 3.

V and J are TRBV4-3 and TRBJ2-2, with TRBD2 identical over 7 bases. The CDR3 is made up of 15 amino acids. Germline lookup yields CDR1 LGHNA and CDR2 YSLEER. V gave up 0 bases and J gave up 7 bases; unmatched junction bases: 5. The CDR3 protein is CASSQEMSGGGELFF. The CDR3 nucleotides are TGCGCCAGCAGCCAAGAGATGTCGGGGGGCGGGGAGCTGTTTTTT.

The genes are TRBV29-1 and TRBJ2-2; D is uncertain. Between the trimmed V and J ends, which lost 7 bases and 6 bases, there was a span of 15 bases. Per the germline V gene, CDR1 is SQVTM and CDR2 is ANQGSEA. This CDR3 has 13 amino acids. CDR3 in DNA: TGCAGCGGGTCCCCCAGCAGCGCCGGGGAGCTGTTTTTT. As protein: CSGSPSSAGELFF.

The chain has TRBV5-6 and TRBJ1-5, with D unresolved. The length of the CDR3 is 16 residues. Trimming removed 4 bases from V and 1 base from J, with 15 bases in between. The germline V gene encodes CDR1 SGHDT and CDR2 YYEEEE. As DNA, the CDR3 is TGTGCCAGCAGCACCTTTTGGACGGGGAGCAATCAGCCCCAGCATTTT. Its translation: CASSTFWTGSNQPQHF.